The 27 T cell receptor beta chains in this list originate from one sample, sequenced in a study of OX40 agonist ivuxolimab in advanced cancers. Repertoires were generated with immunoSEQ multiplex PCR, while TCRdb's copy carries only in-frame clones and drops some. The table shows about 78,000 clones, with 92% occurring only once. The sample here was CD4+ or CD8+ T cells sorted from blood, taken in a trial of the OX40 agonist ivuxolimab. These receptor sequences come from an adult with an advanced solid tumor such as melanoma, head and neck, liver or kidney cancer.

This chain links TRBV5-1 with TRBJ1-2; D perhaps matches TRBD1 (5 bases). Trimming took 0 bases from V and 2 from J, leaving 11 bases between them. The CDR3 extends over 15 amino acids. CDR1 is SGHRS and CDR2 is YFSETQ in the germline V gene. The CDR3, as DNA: TGCGCCAGCAGCTTGGGAGGGGAGATCAACTATGGCTACACCTTC. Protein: CASSLGGEINYGYTF.

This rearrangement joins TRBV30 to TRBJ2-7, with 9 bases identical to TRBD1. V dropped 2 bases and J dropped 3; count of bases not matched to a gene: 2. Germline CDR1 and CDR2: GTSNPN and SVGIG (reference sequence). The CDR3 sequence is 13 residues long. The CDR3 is CAWSRTGDYEQYF. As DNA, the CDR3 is TGTGCCTGGAGTAGGACAGGGGACTACGAGCAGTACTTC.

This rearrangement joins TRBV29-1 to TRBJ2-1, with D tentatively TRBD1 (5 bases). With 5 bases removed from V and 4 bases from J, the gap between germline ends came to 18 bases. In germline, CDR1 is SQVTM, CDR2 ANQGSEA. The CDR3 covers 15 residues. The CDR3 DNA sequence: TGCAGCGTTACAGGTCAGGTGTCTCGTTACAATGAGCAGTTCTTC. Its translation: CSVTGQVSRYNEQFF.

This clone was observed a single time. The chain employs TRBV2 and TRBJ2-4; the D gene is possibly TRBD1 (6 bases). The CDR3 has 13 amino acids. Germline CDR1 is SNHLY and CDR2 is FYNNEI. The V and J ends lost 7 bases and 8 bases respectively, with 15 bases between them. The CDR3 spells CASTGQPQDIQYF. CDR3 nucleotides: TGTGCCAGCACCGGACAGCCCCAGGACATTCAGTACTTC.

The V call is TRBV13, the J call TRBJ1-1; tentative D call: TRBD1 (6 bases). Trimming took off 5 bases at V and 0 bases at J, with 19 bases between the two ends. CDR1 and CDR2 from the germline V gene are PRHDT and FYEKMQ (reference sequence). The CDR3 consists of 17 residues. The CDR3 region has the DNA TGTGCCAGCAGCCGCCGAGGGGGATCTGGCATGAACACTGAAGCTTTCTTT. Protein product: CASSRRGGSGMNTEAFF.

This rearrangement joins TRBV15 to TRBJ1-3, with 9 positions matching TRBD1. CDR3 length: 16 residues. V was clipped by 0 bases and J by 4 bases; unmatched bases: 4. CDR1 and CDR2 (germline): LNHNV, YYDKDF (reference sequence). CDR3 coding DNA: TGTGCCACCAGCAGAGATAGGACAGGGGTCGGAAACACCATATATTTT. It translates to CATSRDRTGVGNTIYF.

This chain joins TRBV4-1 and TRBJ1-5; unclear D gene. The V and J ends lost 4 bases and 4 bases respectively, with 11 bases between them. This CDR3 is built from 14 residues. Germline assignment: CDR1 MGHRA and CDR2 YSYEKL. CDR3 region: CASSLGPLNQPQHF. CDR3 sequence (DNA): TGCGCCAGCAGCCTCGGGCCTTTAAATCAGCCCCAGCATTTT.

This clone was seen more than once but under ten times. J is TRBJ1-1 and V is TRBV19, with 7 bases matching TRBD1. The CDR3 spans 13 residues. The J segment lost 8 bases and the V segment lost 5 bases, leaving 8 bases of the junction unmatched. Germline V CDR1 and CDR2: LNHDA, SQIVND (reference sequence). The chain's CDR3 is CASSVPGGREAFF. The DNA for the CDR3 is TGTGCCAGTAGTGTACCAGGGGGGCGCGAAGCTTTCTTT. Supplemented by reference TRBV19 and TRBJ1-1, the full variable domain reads DGGITQSPKYLFRKEGQNVTLSCEQNLNHDAMYWYRQDPGQGLRLIYYSQIVNDFQKGDIAEGYSVSREKKESFPLTVTSAQKNPTAFYLCASSVPGGREAFFGQGTRLTVV.

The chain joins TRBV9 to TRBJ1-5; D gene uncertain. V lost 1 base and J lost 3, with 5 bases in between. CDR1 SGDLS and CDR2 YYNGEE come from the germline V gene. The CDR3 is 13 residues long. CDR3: CASSVSDNQPQHF. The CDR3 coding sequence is TGTGCCAGCAGCGTATCTGACAATCAGCCCCAGCATTTT.

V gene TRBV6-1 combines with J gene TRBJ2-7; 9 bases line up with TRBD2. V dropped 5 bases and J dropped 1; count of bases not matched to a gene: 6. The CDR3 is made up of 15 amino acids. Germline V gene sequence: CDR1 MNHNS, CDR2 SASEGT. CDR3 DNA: TGTGCCAGCAGTACCGGACTAGCGAGATCCTACGAGCAGTACTTC. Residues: CASSTGLARSYEQYF.

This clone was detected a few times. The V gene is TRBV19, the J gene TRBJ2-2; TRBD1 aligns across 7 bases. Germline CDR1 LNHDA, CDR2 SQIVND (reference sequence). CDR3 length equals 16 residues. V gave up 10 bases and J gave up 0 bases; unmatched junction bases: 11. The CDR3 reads CATGARDRPNTGELFF. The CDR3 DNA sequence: TGTGCCACTGGGGCCCGGGACAGACCGAACACCGGGGAGCTGTTTTTT.

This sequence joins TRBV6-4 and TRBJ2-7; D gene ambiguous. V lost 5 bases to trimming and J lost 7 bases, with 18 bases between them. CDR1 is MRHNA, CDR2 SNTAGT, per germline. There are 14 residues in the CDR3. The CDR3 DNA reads TGTGCCAGCAGTAAAGACGTAGGAGTCGGGGAGCAGTACTTC. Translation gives CASSKDVGVGEQYF.

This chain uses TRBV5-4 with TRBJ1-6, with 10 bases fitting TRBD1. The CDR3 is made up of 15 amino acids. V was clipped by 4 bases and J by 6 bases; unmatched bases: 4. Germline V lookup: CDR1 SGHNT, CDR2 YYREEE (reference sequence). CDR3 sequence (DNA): TGTGCCAGCAGCCACCGGGACAGGGGTAATTCACCCCTCCACTTT. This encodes CASSHRDRGNSPLHF.

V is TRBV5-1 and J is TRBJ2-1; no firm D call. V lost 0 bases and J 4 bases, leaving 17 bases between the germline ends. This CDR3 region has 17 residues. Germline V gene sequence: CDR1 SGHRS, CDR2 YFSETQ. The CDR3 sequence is CASSLAPGSLGYNEQFF. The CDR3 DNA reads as TGCGCCAGCAGCTTGGCGCCGGGTAGCTTGGGGTACAATGAGCAGTTCTTC.

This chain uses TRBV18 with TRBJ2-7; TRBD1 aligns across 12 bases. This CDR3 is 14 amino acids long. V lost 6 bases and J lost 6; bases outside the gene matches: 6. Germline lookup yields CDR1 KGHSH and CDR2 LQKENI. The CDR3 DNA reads TGTGCCAGCTCGGAGGGACAGGGGGCGGGCGAGCAGTACTTC. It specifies CASSEGQGAGEQYF. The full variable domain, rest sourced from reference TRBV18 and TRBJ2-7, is NAGVMQNPRHLVRRRGQEARLRCSPMKGHSHVYWYRQLPEEGLKFMVYLQKENIIDESGMPKERFSAEFPKEGPSILRIQQVVRGDSAAYFCASSEGQGAGEQYFGPGTRLTVT.

CDR3 nucleotides: TGTGCCAGCTCACCCGAAAGACAGACGTCACCCCTCCACTTT. It is translated as CASSPERQTSPLHF. The V and J genes are TRBV18 and TRBJ1-6, with D possibly being TRBD1 (5 bases). The V end was cut by 3 bases, the J end by 10 bases, with 13 bases between. The CDR3 is 14 residues long. In germline, CDR1 is KGHSH, CDR2 LQKENI.

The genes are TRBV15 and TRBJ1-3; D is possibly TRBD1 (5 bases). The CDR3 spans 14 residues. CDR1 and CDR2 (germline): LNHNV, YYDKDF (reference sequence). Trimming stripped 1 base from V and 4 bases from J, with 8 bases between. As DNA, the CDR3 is TGTGCCACCAGCAGAGCATGGGGGGGAAACACCATATATTTT. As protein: CATSRAWGGNTIYF.

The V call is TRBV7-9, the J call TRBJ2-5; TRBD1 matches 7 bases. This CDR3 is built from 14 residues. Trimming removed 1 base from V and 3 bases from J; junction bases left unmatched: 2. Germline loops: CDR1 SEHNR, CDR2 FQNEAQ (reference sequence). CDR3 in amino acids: CASSLGTGEETQYF. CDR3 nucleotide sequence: TGTGCCAGCAGCTTAGGGACAGGCGAAGAGACCCAGTACTTC.

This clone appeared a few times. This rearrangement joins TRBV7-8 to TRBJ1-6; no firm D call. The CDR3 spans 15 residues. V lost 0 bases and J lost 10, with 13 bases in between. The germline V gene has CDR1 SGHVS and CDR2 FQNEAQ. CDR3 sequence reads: CASSLATASYSPLHF. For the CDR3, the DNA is TGTGCCAGCAGCTTAGCGACTGCGTCCTACTCACCCCTCCACTTT.

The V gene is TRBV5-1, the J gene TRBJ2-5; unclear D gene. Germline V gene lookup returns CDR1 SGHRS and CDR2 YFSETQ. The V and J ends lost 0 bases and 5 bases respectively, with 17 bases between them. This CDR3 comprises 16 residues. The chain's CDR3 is CASSLDPELSRETQYF. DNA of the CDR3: TGCGCCAGCAGCTTGGACCCAGAGCTATCCCGGGAGACCCAGTACTTC.

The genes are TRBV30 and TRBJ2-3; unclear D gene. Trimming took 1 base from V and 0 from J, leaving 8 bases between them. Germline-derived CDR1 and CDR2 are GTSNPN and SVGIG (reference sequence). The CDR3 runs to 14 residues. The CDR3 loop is CAWSDGSSTDTQYF. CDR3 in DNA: TGTGCCTGGAGTGACGGGTCCAGCACAGATACGCAGTATTTT.

This chain's CDR3 is CASSPPGLDYGYTF. The DNA of the CDR3 is TGTGCCAGCAGTCCCCCCGGGTTAGACTATGGCTACACCTTC. The V gene is TRBV28, the J gene TRBJ1-2, with no clear D. CDR1 and CDR2 (germline): MDHEN, SYDVKM. CDR3 length: 14 amino acids. V lost 5 bases and J lost 3, with 13 bases in between.

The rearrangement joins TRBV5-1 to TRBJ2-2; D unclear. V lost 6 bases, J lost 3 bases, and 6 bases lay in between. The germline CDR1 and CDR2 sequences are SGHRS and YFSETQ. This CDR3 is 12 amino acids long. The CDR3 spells CASIQDTGELFF. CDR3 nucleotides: TGCGCCAGCATCCAAGACACCGGGGAGCTGTTTTTT.

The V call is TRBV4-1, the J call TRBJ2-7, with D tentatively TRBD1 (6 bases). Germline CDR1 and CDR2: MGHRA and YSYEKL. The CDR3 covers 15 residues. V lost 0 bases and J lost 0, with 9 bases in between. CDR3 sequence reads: CASSQEGADSYEQYF. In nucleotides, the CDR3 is TGCGCCAGCAGCCAAGAGGGGGCAGACTCCTACGAGCAGTACTTC.

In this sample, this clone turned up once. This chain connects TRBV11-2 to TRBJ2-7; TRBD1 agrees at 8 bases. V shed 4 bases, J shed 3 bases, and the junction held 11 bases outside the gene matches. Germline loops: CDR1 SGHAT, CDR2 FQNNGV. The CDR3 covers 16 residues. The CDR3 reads CASSSHPGQVLYEQYF. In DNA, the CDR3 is TGTGCCAGCAGCTCGCACCCGGGACAGGTACTCTACGAGCAGTACTTC.

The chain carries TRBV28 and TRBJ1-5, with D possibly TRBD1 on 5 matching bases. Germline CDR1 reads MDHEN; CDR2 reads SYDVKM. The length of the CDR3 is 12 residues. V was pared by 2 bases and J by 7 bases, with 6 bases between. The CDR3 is CASSLRGQPQHF. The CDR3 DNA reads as TGTGCCAGCAGTTTAAGGGGACAGCCCCAGCATTTT.

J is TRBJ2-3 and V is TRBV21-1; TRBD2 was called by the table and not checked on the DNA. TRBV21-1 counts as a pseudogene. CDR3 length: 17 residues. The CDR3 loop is CASSPLDLAGCTDTQYF. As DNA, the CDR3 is TGTGCCAGCAGCCCTCTGGACCTAGCGGGGTGCACAGATACGCAGTATTTT.